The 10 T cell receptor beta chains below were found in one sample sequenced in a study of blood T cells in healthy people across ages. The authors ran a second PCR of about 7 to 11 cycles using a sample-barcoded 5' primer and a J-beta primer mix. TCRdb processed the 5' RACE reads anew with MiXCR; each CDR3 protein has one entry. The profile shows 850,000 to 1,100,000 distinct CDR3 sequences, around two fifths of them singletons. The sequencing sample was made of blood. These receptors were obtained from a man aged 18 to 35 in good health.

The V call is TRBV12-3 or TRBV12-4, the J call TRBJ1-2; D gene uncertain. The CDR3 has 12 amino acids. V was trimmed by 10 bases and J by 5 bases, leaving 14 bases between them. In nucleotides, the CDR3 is TGTGCCATCCTAGGCCCGGGGTATGGCTACACCTTC. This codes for CAILGPGYGYTF.

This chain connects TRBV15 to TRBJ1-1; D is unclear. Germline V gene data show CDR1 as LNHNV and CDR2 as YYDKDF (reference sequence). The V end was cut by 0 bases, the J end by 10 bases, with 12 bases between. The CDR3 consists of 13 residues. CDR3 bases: TGTGCCACCAGCAGAGATCGAAGGAGCGGAGCTTTCTTT. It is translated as CATSRDRRSGAFF.

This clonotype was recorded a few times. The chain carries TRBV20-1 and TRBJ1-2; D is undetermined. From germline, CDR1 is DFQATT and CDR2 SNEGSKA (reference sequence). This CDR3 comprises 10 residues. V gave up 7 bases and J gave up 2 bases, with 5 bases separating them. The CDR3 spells CSGENYGYTF. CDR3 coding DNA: TGCAGTGGAGAGAACTATGGCTACACCTTC.

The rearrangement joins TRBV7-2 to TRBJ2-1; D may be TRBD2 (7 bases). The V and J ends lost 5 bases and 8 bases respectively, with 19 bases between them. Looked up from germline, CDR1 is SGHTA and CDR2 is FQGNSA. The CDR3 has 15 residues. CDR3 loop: CASSTTRGGAYEQFF. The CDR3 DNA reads TGTGCCAGCAGCACCACTAGAGGGGGGGCCTATGAGCAGTTCTTC.

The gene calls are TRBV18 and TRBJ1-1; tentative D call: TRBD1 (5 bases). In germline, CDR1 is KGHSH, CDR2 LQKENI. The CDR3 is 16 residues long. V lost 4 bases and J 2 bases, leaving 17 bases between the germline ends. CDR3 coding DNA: TGTGCCAGCTCACGTGACGTTGGGACCTCCAACACTGAAGCTTTCTTT. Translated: CASSRDVGTSNTEAFF.

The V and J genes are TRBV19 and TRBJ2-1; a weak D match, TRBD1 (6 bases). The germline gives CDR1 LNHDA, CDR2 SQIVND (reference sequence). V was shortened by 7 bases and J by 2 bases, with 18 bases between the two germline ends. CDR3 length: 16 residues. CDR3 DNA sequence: TGTGCCAGTAACCGGTTGAGTACAGGGACCTACAATGAGCAGTTCTTC. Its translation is CASNRLSTGTYNEQFF.

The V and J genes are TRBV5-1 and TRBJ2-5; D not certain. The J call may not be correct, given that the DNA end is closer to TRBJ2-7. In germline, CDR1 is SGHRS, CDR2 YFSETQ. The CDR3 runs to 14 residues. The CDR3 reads CASSLDSGAYEQYF. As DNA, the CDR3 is TGCGCCAGCAGCTTGGATTCCGGTGCCTACGAGCAGTACTTC.

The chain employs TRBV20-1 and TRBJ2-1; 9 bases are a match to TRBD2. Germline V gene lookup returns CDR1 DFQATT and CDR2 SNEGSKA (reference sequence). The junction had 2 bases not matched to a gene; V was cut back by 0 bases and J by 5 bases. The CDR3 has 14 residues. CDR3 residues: CSARERGGNNEQFF. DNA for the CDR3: TGCAGTGCTAGAGAGCGGGGGGGCAACAATGAGCAGTTCTTC.

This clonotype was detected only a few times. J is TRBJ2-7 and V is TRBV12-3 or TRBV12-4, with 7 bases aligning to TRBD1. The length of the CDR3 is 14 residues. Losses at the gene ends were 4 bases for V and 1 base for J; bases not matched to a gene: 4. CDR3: CASSSRTGSYEQYF. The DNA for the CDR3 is TGTGCCAGCAGTTCGAGGACAGGTTCCTACGAGCAGTACTTC.

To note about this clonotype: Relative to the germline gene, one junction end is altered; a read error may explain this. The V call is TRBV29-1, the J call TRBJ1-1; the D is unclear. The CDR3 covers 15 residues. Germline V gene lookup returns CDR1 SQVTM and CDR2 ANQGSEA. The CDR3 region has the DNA TGCAGCGCTGAAGATTCCGAGATTAGCTTGACTGAAGCTTTCTTT. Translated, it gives CSAEDSEISLTEAFF.